This T cell receptor (beta chain) was identified during a study of regulatory T cells in long-lasting Graves disease. Study as a whole: Over 5 years on antithyroid drugs plus positive TSH receptor antibodies marked Graves' disease as persistent.

The J segment lost 5 bases and the V segment lost 1 base, leaving 5 bases of the junction unmatched. CDR3 length: 17 residues. Looked up from germline, CDR1 is MDHEN and CDR2 is SYDVKM. The time point denotes: persistent/refractory GD, antithyroid drugs over 5 years with positive TRAb. Preparation of the TCR library used RNA extracted from PBMCs. As collected, the peripheral blood samples measured 7.5 to 9 milliliters each and went into EDTA tubes. With iRepertoire HTBI primers and Arm-PCR of CDR3 regions, TCR beta libraries were built. Original analysis: From all samples, identification returned over 11 TRBJ and approximately 67 TRBV segments. Each CDR3 protein gets one entry after TCRdb re-called the multiplex PCR reads with MiXCR. The V and J calls shown here were made by TCRdb, not taken from the authors' results. This sample has 700,000 or so distinct CDR3 sequences, with 25% to 35% found just once.

The chain carries TRBV28 and TRBJ2-1; 13 bases align to TRBD2. The clonotype was recovered from a female donor with Graves disease. Material: peripheral blood mononuclear cells (PBMCs), obtained when the disease was refractory, from a patient treated with antithyroid drugs. This chain's CDR3 is CASSLSVGTSGNNEQFF. The DNA for the CDR3 is TGTGCCAGCAGTTTATCTGTCGGGACTAGCGGGAACAATGAGCAGTTCTTC.